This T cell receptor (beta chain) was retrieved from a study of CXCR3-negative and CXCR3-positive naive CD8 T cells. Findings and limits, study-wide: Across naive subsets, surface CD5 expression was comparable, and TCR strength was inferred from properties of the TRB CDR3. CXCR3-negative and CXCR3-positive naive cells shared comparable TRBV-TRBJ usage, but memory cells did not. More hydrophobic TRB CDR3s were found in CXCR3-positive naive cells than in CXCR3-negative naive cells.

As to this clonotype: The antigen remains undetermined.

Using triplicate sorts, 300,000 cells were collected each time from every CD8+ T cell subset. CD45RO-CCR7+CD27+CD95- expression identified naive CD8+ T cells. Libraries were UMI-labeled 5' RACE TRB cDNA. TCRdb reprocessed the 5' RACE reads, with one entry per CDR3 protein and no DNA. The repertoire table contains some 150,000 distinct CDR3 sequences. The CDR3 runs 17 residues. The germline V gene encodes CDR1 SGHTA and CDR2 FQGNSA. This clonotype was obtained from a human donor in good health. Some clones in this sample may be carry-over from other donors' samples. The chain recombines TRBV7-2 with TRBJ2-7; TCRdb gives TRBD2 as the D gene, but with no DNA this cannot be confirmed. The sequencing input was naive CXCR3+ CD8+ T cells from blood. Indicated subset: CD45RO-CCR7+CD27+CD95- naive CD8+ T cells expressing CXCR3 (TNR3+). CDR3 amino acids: CASSSPRTSGTPYEQYF.